This T cell receptor beta chain was sequenced during a study of cytomegalovirus exposure and HLA in healthy donors. Notes on the study in general: Several of the most significant clusters appeared linked to common viral pathogens, based on a later analysis. A later analysis found TCR association rates differed by HLA locus, highest for DRB1 and lowest for HLA-C. Later analysis suggested most CMV-associated TCR beta chains were HLA-restricted. The authors listed about 170 TCR beta chains as cytomegalovirus-associated.

Germline CDR1 is SEHNR and CDR2 is FQNEAQ (reference sequence). Trimming took 5 bases from V and 8 from J; bases not matched to a gene: 13. This CDR3 contains 16 residues. With 60 Vbeta and 13 Jbeta primers, the PCR was carried out. Generated by immunoSEQ multiplex PCR, the TCRdb table keeps only in-frame clones and is missing some. The sample lists 95,000 to 120,000 clones; around 77% were seen once. As regards this clone: Its antigen remains unknown.

Source material: PBMCs. This receptor was taken from a woman aged 25 to 39 in good health and CMV-seropositive. The gene calls are TRBV7-9 and TRBJ2-1; 9 nucleotides align to TRBD1. Here the CDR3 reads CASSRRTGDLSDEQFF. CDR3 nucleotides: TGTGCCAGCAGCCGTAGGACAGGGGATTTGTCCGATGAGCAGTTCTTC.